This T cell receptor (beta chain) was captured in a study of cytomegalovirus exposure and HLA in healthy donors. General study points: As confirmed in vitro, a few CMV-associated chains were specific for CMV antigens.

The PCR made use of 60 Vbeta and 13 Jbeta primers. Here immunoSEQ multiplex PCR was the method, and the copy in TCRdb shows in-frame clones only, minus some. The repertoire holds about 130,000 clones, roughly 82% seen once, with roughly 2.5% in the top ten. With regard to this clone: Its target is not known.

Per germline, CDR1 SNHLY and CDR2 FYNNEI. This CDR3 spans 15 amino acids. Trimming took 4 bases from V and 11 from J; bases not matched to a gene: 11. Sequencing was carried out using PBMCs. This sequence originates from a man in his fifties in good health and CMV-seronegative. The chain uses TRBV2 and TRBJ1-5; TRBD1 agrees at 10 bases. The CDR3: CASSAARQGASAQHF. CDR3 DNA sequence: TGTGCCAGCAGTGCCGCAAGACAGGGGGCTTCGGCCCAGCATTTT.